This T cell receptor beta chain was identified during a study of circulating CD8 cells and anti-PD-1 response in melanoma. CDR3 length: 21 amino acids. The QIAseq Immune Repertoire TCR panel built the libraries from 15 ng of total RNA. TCRdb re-called the reads with MiXCR, one entry per CDR3 protein. The profile shows around 1,100 distinct CDR3 sequences, 11% of them singletons. This clonotype is hyperexpanded (1% or more) within its sample. Four subsets defined by PD-1 and/or TIGIT were sorted from live CD3+CD8+TCRalphabeta+ cells. The TCR was taken from a human donor with melanoma. J is TRBJ1-1 and V is TRBV3-2; the table calls TRBD1, which could not be checked here. TRBV3-2 is a pseudogene locus. This specimen consisted of CD8+ T cells from PBMCs, obtained at baseline or after one month of anti-PD-1 therapy (not recorded which). The CDR3 DNA is TGTGCCAGCAGCCACGCAGGGGCATCACAGGGCAACCTCTTATCGAACACTGAAGCTTTCTTT. Protein sequence: CASSHAGASQGNLLSNTEAFF.